Given below is one T cell receptor beta chain in context. This clonotype occurred many times. Its antigen remains undetermined. No base-level quality is on record; no much larger clone is a single base apart. The sample originates from a study of human T cells and chemical hapten exposure (dated by TCRdb to about 2021). Notes on the research overall: For sensitization, 2% DPC in acetone was applied to a roughly 2 cm by roughly 2 cm area of upper inner arm skin. Patients additionally received weekly therapeutic DPC doses to the scalp throughout the approximately 24-week study period. Libraries were pooled for sequencing, and per-sample TCR yields varied mainly because of small differences in library volumes within the pool. Blood samples were taken from patients before sensitization (week 0) and then at 2, 6 and about 24 weeks after DPC sensitization. Most of the patients in the cohort were female, and the cohort covered alopecia areata with under or over 50% scalp involvement, alopecia totalis and alopecia universalis. Patch testing on the upper back used Finn chambers containing 0.01% DPC, with scoring done after 6 days according to International Contact Dermatitis Research Group standards. The study tracked peripheral blood TCR repertoire changes in vivo during primary and secondary sensitization to the hapten diphenylcyclopropenone (DPC) in alopecia patients. Twenty-nine alopecia patients gave blood for TCR sequencing at one to four time points (pre-sensitization, 2, 6 and 24 weeks). What the authors observed across the whole study: The number of PT1 expanded TCRs positively correlated with patch test score, significant at thresholds 8, 16 and 32 but not 4. All patients had alopecia, a presumed autoimmune disease, so their immune response might differ from that of healthy individuals. Compared with pre-sensitization or healthy control sets, expanded TCRs formed significantly more large CDR3 similarity clusters, which is consistent with antigen-driven responses. After repeated subsampling, the strength of the expansion versus patch-test correlation and the threshold at which it became significant changed. The number of TCRs above 1 in 1000 frequency did not change with DPC sensitization; there was no evidence of global repertoire structure alterations.

The time point label, read with the paper, signifies: patch test 2, 6 weeks after DPC sensitization. The treatment or condition label for this specimen denotes: therapeutic diphenylcyclopropenone sensitization with weekly scalp DPC. At each patch-test visit, blood was drawn before the patch test was applied. To be eligible, patients had to be aged 18 to 70, diagnosed with alopecia and judged suitable for DPC therapy, while pregnant patients were excluded. Unfractionated whole blood was collected in Tempus Blood RNA tubes, and total RNA was extracted from that blood. To prepare the library, RACE was applied. TCRdb records NextSeq 500 as the sequencer. Library preparation attached unique molecular identifiers to individual cDNA molecules for quantitative, reproducible TCR counting. Each blood RNA sample was used to sequence both TCR alpha and TCR beta chains. Concerning the study's data processing: A median of approximately 100,000 TCRs per sample was observed, with a range of 23,224 to 690,600. V, J and CDR3 annotation of the TCR reads was carried out using the Decombinator software suite. To make PS versus PT1 abundance plots, every sample was subsampled to the same number of TCRs (28,000). Expanded TCRs were defined as absent before sensitization and observed at least eight times at the 2-week time point. Through fastp at Q25 and MiXCR, TCRdb rebuilt clones from the public reads, retaining in-frame beta chains. Rows merge per CDR3 protein into single entries with the most common DNA and genes. The V and J calls here are based on TCRdb, not the publication. The sample data list 80,000 to 95,000 distinct CDR3 sequences, and more than 9.5% of these were observed just once. The ten largest clones add up to around 2.1% of the sample.

The cysteine opens and the phenylalanine closes a CDR3 of 13 amino acids. The CDR3 DNA has 39 bases and is translated from base 1. Sequences WSHSY (CDR1) and SAAADI (CDR2) are obtained from the germline V gene. Trimming accounts for 6 bases at V and 6 bases at J, while the number of junction bases matched to no gene is 4. Sequencing was performed on whole blood, taken in connection with sensitization to the hapten diphenylcyclopropenone (DPC). The chain was built from TRBV10-2 and TRBJ1-5, with TRBD1 matching 8 junction bases. The clonotype comes from a man between 35 and 55 years old with alopecia areata. Some clones in this sample may be carry-over from other donors' samples. The CDR3 reads CASRPGQVQPQHF. The nucleotide sequence is TGCGCCAGCAGGCCGGGACAGGTTCAGCCCCAGCATTTT.